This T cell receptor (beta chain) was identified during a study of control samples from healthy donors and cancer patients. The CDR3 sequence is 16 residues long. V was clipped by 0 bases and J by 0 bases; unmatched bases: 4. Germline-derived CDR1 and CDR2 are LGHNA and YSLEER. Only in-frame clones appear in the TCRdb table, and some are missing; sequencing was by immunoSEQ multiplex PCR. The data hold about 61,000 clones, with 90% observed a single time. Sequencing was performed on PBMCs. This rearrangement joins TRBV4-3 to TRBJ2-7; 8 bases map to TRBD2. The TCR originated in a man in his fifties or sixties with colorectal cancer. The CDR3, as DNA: TGCGCCAGCAGCCAAGATACTAGCGGCGACTCCTACGAGCAGTACTTC. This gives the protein CASSQDTSGDSYEQYF.